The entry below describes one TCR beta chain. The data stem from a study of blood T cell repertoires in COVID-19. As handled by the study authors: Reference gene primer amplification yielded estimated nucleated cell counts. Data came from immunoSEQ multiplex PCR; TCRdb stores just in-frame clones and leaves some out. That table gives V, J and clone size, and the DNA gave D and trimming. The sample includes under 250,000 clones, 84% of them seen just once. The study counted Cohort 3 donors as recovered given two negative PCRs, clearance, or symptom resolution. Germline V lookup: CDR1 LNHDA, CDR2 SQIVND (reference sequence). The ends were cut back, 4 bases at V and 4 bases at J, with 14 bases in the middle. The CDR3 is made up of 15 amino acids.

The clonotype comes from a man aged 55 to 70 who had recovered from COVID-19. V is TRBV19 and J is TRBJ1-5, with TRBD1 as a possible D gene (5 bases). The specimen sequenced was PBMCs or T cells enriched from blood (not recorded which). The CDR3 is CASSKPDRFNQPQHF. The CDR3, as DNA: TGTGCCAGTAGTAAACCAGACAGATTTAATCAGCCCCAGCATTTT.